One sample yielded the 21 T cell receptor beta chains listed below, sequenced in a study of cytomegalovirus exposure and HLA in healthy donors (dated by TCRdb to about 2017). Libraries were made using the immunoSEQ multiplex PCR assay. For the multiplex PCR, a mixture combining 60 forward primers for TCR Vbeta segments and 13 reverse primers for TCR Jbeta segments was used. Entries here come from immuneACCESS through TCRdb and include only in-frame sequences with V and J called. Some clones fail to appear in such tables; in the studies checked, an unresolved V gene covers under half of the shortfall, and the cause of the remainder is unknown. The sample table records around 100,000 clones; approximately 70% of these occur just once. About 4.5% of the sample is taken by the ten largest. Sequencing was carried out using PBMCs. These receptors were collected from a young woman in good health and CMV-seropositive.

This chain connects TRBV28 to TRBJ2-3, with TRBD2 matching 8 bases. The V gene's germline CDR1 is MDHEN and CDR2 SYDVKM. This CDR3 comprises 14 residues. V was pared by 4 bases and J by 6 bases, with 6 bases of the junction left unmatched. In DNA form, the CDR3 reads TGTGCCAGCAGTTCCCGACTAGCGCCCGATACGCAGTATTTT. It yields the protein CASSSRLAPDTQYF.

The genes are TRBV5-4 and TRBJ1-2; the D gene is possibly TRBD1 (5 bases). The CDR3 runs to 13 residues. The germline CDR1 and CDR2 sequences are SGHNT and YYREEE (reference sequence). V was clipped by 4 bases and J by 4 bases, with 11 bases between them. CDR3 sequence reads: CASSAGRLYGYTF. The DNA of the CDR3 is TGTGCCAGCAGCGCGGGACGGCTCTATGGCTACACCTTC.

This chain uses TRBV7-3 with TRBJ2-1, with 8 bases lining up with TRBD2. CDR1 is SGHTA, CDR2 FQGTGA, per germline. This CDR3 region has 13 residues. The J segment lost 15 bases and the V segment lost 4 bases, leaving 11 bases of the junction unmatched. The CDR3 sequence is CASSSGLAESWFF. As DNA, the CDR3 is TGTGCCAGCAGCTCAGGACTAGCAGAGAGTTGGTTCTTC.

The V gene is TRBV28, the J gene TRBJ1-5; weak D call: TRBD1 (5 bases). The V and J ends lost 6 bases and 6 bases respectively, with 27 bases between them. This CDR3 is 18 amino acids long. Germline-derived CDR1 and CDR2 are MDHEN and SYDVKM. CDR3 sequence reads: CASSSFLGERQLGQPQHF. CDR3 nucleotides: TGTGCCAGCAGCTCGTTTCTGGGTGAAAGACAGCTAGGTCAGCCCCAGCATTTT.

This chain joins TRBV6-4 and TRBJ2-1, with 9 bases aligning to TRBD2. The V gene's germline CDR1 is MRHNA and CDR2 SNTAGT. The CDR3 sequence is 15 residues long. The junction had 5 bases not matched to a gene; V was cut back by 6 bases and J by 2 bases. In nucleotides, the CDR3 is TGTGCCAGCAGAGAAGCGGGGGGTACCTACAATGAGCAGTTCTTC. It translates to CASREAGGTYNEQFF.

This clone was picked up a small number of times. The V and J genes are TRBV27 and TRBJ2-3; TRBD2 matches 12 bases. Germline assignment: CDR1 MNHEY and CDR2 SMNVEV (reference sequence). This CDR3 comprises 16 residues. V trimming: 4 bases; J trimming: 2 bases; junction bases outside the gene matches: 4. CDR3 in DNA: TGTGCCAGCAGTTCCTGGACTAGCGGGGACACAGATACGCAGTATTTT. Translation gives CASSSWTSGDTDTQYF.

The V and J genes are TRBV6-1 and TRBJ2-7, with TRBD1 as a possible D gene (6 bases). The CDR3 sequence is 15 residues long. Germline CDR1 reads MNHNS; CDR2 reads SASEGT. Deletions cut 4 bases from V and 2 bases from J, with 15 bases between. The CDR3 coding sequence is TGTGCCAGCAGTGGACAGGCCCAGGGACCCTACGAGCAGTACTTC. It specifies CASSGQAQGPYEQYF.

This clone showed up just once. One end of the junction fails to match germline, which may point to a read error. The genes are TRBV7-9 and TRBJ1-5; 9 bases are a match to TRBD1. The germline V gene encodes CDR1 SEHNR and CDR2 FQNEAQ (reference sequence). The CDR3 contains 15 residues. The CDR3 sequence is CSSSLGQGFRQPQHF. In DNA, the CDR3 is TGTTCCAGCAGCTTAGGACAGGGGTTTAGACAGCCCCAGCATTTT.

This chain connects TRBV19 to TRBJ1-5, with unresolved D. The CDR3 runs to 15 residues. Germline assignment: CDR1 LNHDA and CDR2 SQIVND (reference sequence). V was clipped by 6 bases and J by 0 bases, with 12 bases between them. The CDR3 coding sequence is TGTGCCAGTAGACCCCAGGAATATAGCAATCAGCCCCAGCATTTT. Translating it yields CASRPQEYSNQPQHF.

This chain links TRBV7-9 with TRBJ2-7; possibly TRBD2 for D (5 bases). The V end lost 5 bases, the J end lost 4 bases, and 12 bases lay between the germline ends. Germline-derived CDR1 and CDR2 are SEHNR and FQNEAQ (reference sequence). This CDR3 has 13 residues. The CDR3 region is CASSRTGLYEQYF. The CDR3 DNA follows: TGTGCCAGCAGCCGGACCGGACTTTACGAGCAGTACTTC. The full variable domain, rest sourced from reference TRBV7-9 and TRBJ2-7, is DTGVSQNPRHKITKRGQNVTFRCDPISEHNRLYWYRQTLGQGPEFLTYFQNEAQLEKSRLLSDRFSAERPKGSFSTLEIQRTEQGDSAMYLCASSRTGLYEQYFGPGTRLTVT.

The chain uses TRBV19 and TRBJ2-3, with D possibly being TRBD1 (6 bases). CDR3 length: 14 amino acids. The ends were cut back, 7 bases at V and 0 bases at J, with 11 bases in the middle. Germline V gene data show CDR1 as LNHDA and CDR2 as SQIVND (reference sequence). CDR3 bases: TGTGCCAGTAAGACCGGGACAAGCACAGATACGCAGTATTTT. This gives the protein CASKTGTSTDTQYF.

The chain employs TRBV9 and TRBJ2-2, with a tentative D call TRBD2 (6 bases). Germline lookup yields CDR1 SGDLS and CDR2 YYNGEE. There are 16 residues in the CDR3. Trimming stripped 0 bases from V and 0 bases from J, with 9 bases between. Written as DNA, the CDR3 is TGTGCCAGCAGCGTAGTAGCGGAGACGAACACCGGGGAGCTGTTTTTT. Translation: CASSVVAETNTGELFF.

The rearrangement joins TRBV7-3 to TRBJ1-1; 8 nucleotides line up with TRBD1. CDR1 is SGHTA, CDR2 FQGTGA, per germline. CDR3 length equals 16 residues. The J segment lost 2 bases and the V segment lost 5 bases, leaving 10 bases of the junction unmatched. CDR3 sequence (DNA): TGTGCCAGCAGCCGAGACAGGGGCACTGGTAACACTGAAGCTTTCTTT. Translating gives CASSRDRGTGNTEAFF.

The chain employs TRBV19 and TRBJ2-1; 10 nucleotides line up with TRBD2. Trimming cost V 1 base and J 2 bases; bases outside gene matches: 5. Germline CDR1 and CDR2: LNHDA and SQIVND (reference sequence). The length of the CDR3 is 17 residues. Here the CDR3 DNA reads TGTGCCAGTAGTATAGGGGCTCTAGCGGGAGCCTACAATGAGCAGTTCTTC. This sequence encodes CASSIGALAGAYNEQFF.

In its sample, this clone was seen a few times. The J gene is TRBJ1-6, the V gene TRBV30; perhaps TRBD1 as D (6 bases). Deletions cut 0 bases from V and 10 bases from J, with 19 bases between. Looked up from germline, CDR1 is GTSNPN and CDR2 is SVGIG (reference sequence). The CDR3 runs to 16 residues. CDR3 sequence reads: CAWSVGGASKTSPLHF. In nucleotides, the CDR3 is TGTGCCTGGAGTGTCGGGGGGGCCTCTAAGACATCACCCCTCCACTTT. Complete variable domain (other parts from reference TRBV30 and TRBJ1-6): SQTIHQWPATLVQPVGSPLSLECTVEGTSNPNLYWYRQAAGRGLQLLFYSVGIGQISSEVPQNLSASRPQDRQFILSSKKLLLSDSGFYLCAWSVGGASKTSPLHFGNGTRLTVT.

The V gene is TRBV25-1, the J gene TRBJ1-1; the D gene is possibly TRBD1 (5 bases). CDR1 and CDR2 (germline): MGHDK, SYGVNS. Trimming stripped 6 bases from V and 1 base from J, with 9 bases between. CDR3 length: 13 residues. CDR3 loop: CASSLTGNTEAFF. The CDR3 coding sequence is TGTGCCAGCAGCCTTACAGGGAACACTGAAGCTTTCTTT.

This chain joins TRBV7-9 and TRBJ1-1, with 10 bases fitting TRBD1. The CDR3 is 14 residues long. The trim removed 1 base at V and 9 bases at J, leaving 5 bases unmatched. CDR1 is SEHNR and CDR2 is FQNEAQ in the germline V gene (reference sequence). The CDR3 DNA sequence: TGTGCCAGCAGCTTAGGACGACAGGGGGCGCAAGCTTTCTTT. This gives the protein CASSLGRQGAQAFF. Full variable domain (rest looked up from reference TRBV7-9 and TRBJ1-1): DTGVSQNPRHKITKRGQNVTFRCDPISEHNRLYWYRQTLGQGPEFLTYFQNEAQLEKSRLLSDRFSAERPKGSFSTLEIQRTEQGDSAMYLCASSLGRQGAQAFFGQGTRLTVV.

The gene calls are TRBV27 and TRBJ1-2; 9 bases line up with TRBD1. V shed 9 bases, J shed 4 bases, and the junction held 9 bases outside the gene matches. CDR3 length equals 14 residues. Looked up from germline, CDR1 is MNHEY and CDR2 is SMNVEV (reference sequence). CDR3: CASSRDRDGYGYTF. For the CDR3, the DNA is TGTGCCAGTTCCCGGGACAGGGACGGCTATGGCTACACCTTC.

The chain couples TRBV9 to TRBJ2-7, with D hard to call. The CDR3 is 13 amino acids. The germline V gene encodes CDR1 SGDLS and CDR2 YYNGEE. Trimming removed 0 bases from V and 5 bases from J, with 9 bases in between. CDR3 protein: CASSVALRDEQYF. The CDR3 region has the DNA TGTGCCAGCAGCGTAGCTCTACGGGACGAGCAGTACTTC.

This chain links TRBV27 with TRBJ2-1, with D possibly being TRBD1 (6 bases). Per the germline V gene, CDR1 is MNHEY and CDR2 is SMNVEV (reference sequence). This CDR3 comprises 12 residues. The V end lost 7 bases, the J end lost 6 bases, and 10 bases lay between the germline ends. In DNA form, the CDR3 reads TGTGCCAGCACCCGAGGGGGCAATGAGCAGTTCTTC. Translation: CASTRGGNEQFF.

The chain recombines TRBV6-1 with TRBJ2-7; D gene uncertain. V was trimmed by 8 bases and J by 0 bases, leaving 8 bases between them. Per the germline V gene, CDR1 is MNHNS and CDR2 is SASEGT. The length of the CDR3 is 12 residues. The CDR3 sequence is CASSNPSYEQYF. CDR3 bases: TGTGCCAGCTCAAATCCCTCCTACGAGCAGTACTTC.